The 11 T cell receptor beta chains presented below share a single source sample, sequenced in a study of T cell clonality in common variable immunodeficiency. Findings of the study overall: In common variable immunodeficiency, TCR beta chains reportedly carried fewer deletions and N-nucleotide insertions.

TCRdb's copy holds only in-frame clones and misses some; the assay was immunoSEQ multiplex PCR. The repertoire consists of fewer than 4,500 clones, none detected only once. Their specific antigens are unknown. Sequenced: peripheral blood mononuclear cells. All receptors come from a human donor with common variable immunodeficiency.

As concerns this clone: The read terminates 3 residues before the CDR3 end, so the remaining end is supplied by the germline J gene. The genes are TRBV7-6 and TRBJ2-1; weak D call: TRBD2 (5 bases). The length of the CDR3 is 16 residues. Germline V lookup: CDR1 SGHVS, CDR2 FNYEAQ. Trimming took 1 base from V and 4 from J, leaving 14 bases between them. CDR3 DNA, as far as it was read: TGTGCCAGCAGCTTAGAGCTCGGCGGGCTATACAATGAG. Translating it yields CASSLELGGLYNE. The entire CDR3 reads CASSLELGGLYNEQFF.

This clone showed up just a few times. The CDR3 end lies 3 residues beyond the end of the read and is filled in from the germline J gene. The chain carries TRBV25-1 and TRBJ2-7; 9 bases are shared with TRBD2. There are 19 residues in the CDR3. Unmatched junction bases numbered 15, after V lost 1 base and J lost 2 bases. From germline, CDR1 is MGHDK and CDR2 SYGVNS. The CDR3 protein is CASSESRASGVVSAYEQYF. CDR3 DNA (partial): TGTGCCAGCAGTGAATCTAGGGCTAGCGGGGTAGTATCAGCCTACGAG.

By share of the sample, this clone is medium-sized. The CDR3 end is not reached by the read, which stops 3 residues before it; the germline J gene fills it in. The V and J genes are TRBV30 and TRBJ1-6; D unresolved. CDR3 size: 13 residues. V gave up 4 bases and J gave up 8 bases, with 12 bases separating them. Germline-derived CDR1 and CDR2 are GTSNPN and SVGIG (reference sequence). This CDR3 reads CAWKPHRDSPLHF. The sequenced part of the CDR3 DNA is TGTGCCTGGAAACCCCATAGAGATTCACCC.

CDR3 bases read: TGTGCCAGCAGATCGACAGGGGGGGCCTACGAG. Protein: CASRSTGGAYE. The full CDR3 is CASRSTGGAYEQYF. The J gene is TRBJ2-7, the V gene TRBV5-6; 9 bases agree with TRBD1. The CDR3 end is not reached by the read, which stops 3 residues before it; the germline J gene fills it in. Germline V gives CDR1 SGHDT, CDR2 YYEEEE. The V gene end was trimmed by 5 bases and the J gene end by 2 bases; junction bases not matched to a gene: 5. This CDR3 is built from 14 residues.

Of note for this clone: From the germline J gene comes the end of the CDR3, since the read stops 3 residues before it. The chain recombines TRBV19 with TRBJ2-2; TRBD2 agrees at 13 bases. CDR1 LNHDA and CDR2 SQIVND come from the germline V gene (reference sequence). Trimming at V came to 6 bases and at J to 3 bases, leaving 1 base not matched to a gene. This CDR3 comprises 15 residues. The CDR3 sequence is CASRTSGGDTGELFF. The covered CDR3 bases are TGTGCCAGTAGAACTAGCGGGGGGGACACCGGGGAG.

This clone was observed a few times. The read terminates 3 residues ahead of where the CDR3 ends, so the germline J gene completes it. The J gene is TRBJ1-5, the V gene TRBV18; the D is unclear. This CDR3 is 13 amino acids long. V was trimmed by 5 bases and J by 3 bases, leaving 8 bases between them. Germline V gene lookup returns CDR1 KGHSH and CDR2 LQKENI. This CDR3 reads CASSGDINQPQHF. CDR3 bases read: TGTGCCAGCTCAGGAGACATCAATCAGCCC.

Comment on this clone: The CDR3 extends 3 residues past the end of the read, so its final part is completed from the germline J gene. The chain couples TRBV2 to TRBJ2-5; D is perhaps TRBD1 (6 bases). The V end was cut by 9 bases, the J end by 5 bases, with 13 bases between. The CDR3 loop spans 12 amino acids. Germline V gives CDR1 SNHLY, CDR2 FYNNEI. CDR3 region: CASSRGLETQYF. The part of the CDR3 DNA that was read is TGTGCCAGTAGCAGGGGTTTGGAGACC.

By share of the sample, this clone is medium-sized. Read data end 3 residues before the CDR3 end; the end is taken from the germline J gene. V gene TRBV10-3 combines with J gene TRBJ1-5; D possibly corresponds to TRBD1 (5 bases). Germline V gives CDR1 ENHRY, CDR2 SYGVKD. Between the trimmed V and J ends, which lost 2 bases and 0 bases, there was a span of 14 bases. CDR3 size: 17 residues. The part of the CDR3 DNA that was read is TGTGCCATCAGTGAGCCCCGGACACATTATAGCAATCAGCCC. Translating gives CAISEPRTHYSNQP. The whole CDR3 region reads CAISEPRTHYSNQPQHF.

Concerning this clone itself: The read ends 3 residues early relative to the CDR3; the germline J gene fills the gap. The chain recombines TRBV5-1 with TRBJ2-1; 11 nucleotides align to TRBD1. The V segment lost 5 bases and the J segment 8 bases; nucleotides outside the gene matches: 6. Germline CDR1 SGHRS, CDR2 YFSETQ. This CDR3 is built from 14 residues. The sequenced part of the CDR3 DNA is TGCGCCAGCAGAGGACAGGGGGCAAGGGATGAG. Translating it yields CASRGQGARDE. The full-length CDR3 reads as CASRGQGARDEQFF.

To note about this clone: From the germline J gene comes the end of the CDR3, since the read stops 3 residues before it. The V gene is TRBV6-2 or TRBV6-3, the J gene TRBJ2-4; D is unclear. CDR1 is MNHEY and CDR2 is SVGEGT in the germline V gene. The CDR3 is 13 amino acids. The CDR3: CASSLVALTNQYF. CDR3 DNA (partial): TGTGCCAGCAGTTTGGTTGCTCTGACAAAT.

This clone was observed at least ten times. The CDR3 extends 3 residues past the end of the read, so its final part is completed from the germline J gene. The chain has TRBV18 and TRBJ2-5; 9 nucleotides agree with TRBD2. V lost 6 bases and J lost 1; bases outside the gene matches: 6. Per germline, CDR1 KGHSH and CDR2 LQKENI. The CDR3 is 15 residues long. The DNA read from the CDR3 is TGTGCCAGCTCGATGCTAGCGGGGACCCAAGAGACC. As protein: CASSMLAGTQET. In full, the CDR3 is CASSMLAGTQETQYF.